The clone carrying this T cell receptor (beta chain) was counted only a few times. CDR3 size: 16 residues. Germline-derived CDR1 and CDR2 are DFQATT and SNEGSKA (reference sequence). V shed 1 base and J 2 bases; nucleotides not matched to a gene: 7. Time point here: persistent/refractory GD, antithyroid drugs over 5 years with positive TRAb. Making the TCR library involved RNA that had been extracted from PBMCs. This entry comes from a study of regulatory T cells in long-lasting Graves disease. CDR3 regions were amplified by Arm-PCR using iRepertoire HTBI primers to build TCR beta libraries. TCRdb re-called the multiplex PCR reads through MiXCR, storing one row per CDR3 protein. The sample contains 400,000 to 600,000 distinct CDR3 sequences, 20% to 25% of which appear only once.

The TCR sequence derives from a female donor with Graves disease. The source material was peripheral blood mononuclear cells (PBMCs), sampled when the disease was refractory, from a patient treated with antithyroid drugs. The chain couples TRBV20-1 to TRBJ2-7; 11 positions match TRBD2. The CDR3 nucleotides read TGCAGTGCTAGAGGATGGGGGACTAGCGGAACCTACGAGCAGTACTTC. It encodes CSARGWGTSGTYEQYF.